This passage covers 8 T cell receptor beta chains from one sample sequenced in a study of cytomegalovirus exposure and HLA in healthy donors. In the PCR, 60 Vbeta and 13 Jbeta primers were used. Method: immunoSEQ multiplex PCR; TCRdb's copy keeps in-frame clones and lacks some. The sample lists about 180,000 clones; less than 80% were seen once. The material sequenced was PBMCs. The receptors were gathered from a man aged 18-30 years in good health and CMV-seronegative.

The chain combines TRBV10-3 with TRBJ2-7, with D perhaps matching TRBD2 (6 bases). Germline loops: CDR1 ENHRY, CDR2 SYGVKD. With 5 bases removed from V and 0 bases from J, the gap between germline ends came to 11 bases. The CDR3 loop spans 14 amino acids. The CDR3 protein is CAISRDSSSYEQYF. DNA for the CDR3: TGTGCCATCAGTCGGGACTCCAGCTCCTACGAGCAGTACTTC.

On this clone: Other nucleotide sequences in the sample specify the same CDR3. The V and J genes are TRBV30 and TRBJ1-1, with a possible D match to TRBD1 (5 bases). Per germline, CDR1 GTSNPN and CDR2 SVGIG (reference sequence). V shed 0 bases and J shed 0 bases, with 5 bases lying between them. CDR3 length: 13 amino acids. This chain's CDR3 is CAWSVRVNTEAFF. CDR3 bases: TGTGCCTGGAGTGTCAGGGTGAACACTGAAGCTTTCTTT.

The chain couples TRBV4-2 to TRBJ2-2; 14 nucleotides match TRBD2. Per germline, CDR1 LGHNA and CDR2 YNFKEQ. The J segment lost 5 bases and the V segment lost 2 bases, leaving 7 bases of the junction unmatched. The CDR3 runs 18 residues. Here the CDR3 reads CASSQRTSGGRGTGELFF. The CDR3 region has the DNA TGTGCCAGCAGCCAAAGGACTAGCGGGGGGCGAGGAACCGGGGAGCTGTTTTTT.

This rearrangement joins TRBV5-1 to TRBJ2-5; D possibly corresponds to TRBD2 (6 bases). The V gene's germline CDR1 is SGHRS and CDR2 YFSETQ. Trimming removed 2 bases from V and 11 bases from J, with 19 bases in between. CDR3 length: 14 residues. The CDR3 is CASSFLVGGYGQYF. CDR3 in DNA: TGCGCCAGCAGCTTTCTTGTCGGGGGATACGGGCAGTACTTC.

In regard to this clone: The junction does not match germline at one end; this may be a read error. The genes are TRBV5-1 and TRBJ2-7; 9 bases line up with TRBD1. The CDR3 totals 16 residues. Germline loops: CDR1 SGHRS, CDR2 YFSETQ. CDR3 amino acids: CASSLGVGQGFNEQYF. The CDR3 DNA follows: TGCGCCAGCAGTTTGGGGGTGGGACAGGGTTTCAACGAGCAGTACTTC.

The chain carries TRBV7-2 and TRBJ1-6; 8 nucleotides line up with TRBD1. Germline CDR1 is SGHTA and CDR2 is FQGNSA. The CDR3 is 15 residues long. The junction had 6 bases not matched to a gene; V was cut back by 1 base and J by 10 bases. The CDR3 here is CASSLVQGAGSPLHF. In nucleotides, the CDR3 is TGTGCCAGCAGCTTAGTTCAGGGGGCAGGGTCACCCCTCCACTTT.

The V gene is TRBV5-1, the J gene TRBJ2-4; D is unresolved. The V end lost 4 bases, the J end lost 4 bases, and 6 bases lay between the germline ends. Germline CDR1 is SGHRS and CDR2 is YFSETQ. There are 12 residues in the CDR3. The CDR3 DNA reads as TGCGCCAGCAGCCCGAGAAAAAACATTCAGTACTTC. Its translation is CASSPRKNIQYF. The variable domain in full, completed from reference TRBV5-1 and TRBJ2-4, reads KAGVTQTPRYLIKTRGQQVTLSCSPISGHRSVSWYQQTPGQGLQFLFEYFSETQRNKGNFPGRFSGRQFSNSRSEMNVSTLELGDSALYLCASSPRKNIQYFGAGTRLSVL.

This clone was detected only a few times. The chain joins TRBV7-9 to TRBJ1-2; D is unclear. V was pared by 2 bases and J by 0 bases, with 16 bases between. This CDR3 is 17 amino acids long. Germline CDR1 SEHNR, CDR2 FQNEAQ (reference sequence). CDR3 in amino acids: CASSLSFGLTSNYGYTF. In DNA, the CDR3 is TGTGCCAGCAGCTTATCTTTTGGGCTAACTTCTAACTATGGCTACACCTTC.